Listed here are 5 T cell receptor beta chains from one sample, sequenced in a study of beta chain features in type 1 diabetes. Study results and caveats: Patients with Type 1 diabetes showed moderately but significantly shorter TCRB CDR3s in all four CD4+ subsets.

No antigen has been assigned to these receptors. Of the isolated RNA, all was reverse transcribed, and so the sequenced material was expressed TCRB transcripts. Profiled with immunoSEQ multiplex PCR; TCRdb holds only in-frame clones, not every one. Counted here are fewer than 450,000 clones, approximately 12% occurring once; the ten biggest clones make up nearly 0.015%. Sequencing was done on a sample of naive CD4+ T cells from blood. The receptors come from a woman in her late teens or twenties with type 1 diabetes.

V and J are TRBV19 and TRBJ1-5; tentatively, D is TRBD1 (5 bases). V was shortened by 6 bases and J by 1 base, with 10 bases between the two germline ends. The germline V gene encodes CDR1 LNHDA and CDR2 SQIVND (reference sequence). This CDR3 has 14 amino acids. The CDR3 bases are TGTGCCAGTAGGGGGGGATTAAGCAATCAGCCCCAGCATTTT. It codes for CASRGGLSNQPQHF.

The rearrangement links TRBV30 to TRBJ2-3; 12 positions agree with TRBD2. This CDR3 region has 15 residues. V lost 5 bases, J lost 4 bases, and 7 bases stayed unmatched. Germline V lookup: CDR1 GTSNPN, CDR2 SVGIG (reference sequence). The CDR3 DNA follows: TGTGCCTGGGGCCGACTAGCGGGAGCCCCAGATACGCAGTATTTT. Translation: CAWGRLAGAPDTQYF.

This clone was detected a few times. This chain connects TRBV7-3 to TRBJ2-1; no clear D gene. Trimming removed 4 bases from V and 9 bases from J, with 7 bases in between. There are 11 residues in the CDR3. Germline values: CDR1 SGHTA, CDR2 FQGTGA. The DNA for the CDR3 is TGTGCCAGCAGCTACGGTTCTGAGCAGTTCTTC. Translation: CASSYGSEQFF.

This clone was recorded a few times. The V call is TRBV27, the J call TRBJ2-3, with D perhaps matching TRBD2 (6 bases). The V end was cut by 10 bases, the J end by 1 base, with 21 bases between. Looked up from germline, CDR1 is MNHEY and CDR2 is SMNVEV (reference sequence). The CDR3 loop spans 16 amino acids. CDR3 bases: TGTGCCACCACCTTCCCCGGGACTGGAGGCACAGATACGCAGTATTTT. The encoded protein is CATTFPGTGGTDTQYF.

This clone has a handful of counts. The chain links TRBV19 to TRBJ2-3, with a possible D match to TRBD1 (5 bases). Trimming pared 7 bases from V and 4 bases from J, leaving 15 bases between. This CDR3 is 14 amino acids long. Germline CDR1 LNHDA, CDR2 SQIVND (reference sequence). CDR3 sequence: CASNTGLWADTQYF. The CDR3 DNA sequence: TGTGCCAGTAATACAGGCCTATGGGCAGATACGCAGTATTTT.